A selection of T cell receptor beta chains follows, all from one sample in a study of blood T cell repertoires in COVID-19. Assay: immunoSEQ multiplex PCR; the TCRdb copy retains only in-frame clones and omits some. Here the sample spans roughly 100,000 clones, over 75% being singletons. Sequenced input: peripheral blood. The source of these receptors is a human donor in a cohort sampled during active or convalescent COVID-19. CDR3s include the opening cysteine and the closing phenylalanine or tryptophan. A D gene is named only where the DNA matches it firmly. Clone size is given for some rows only: seen once, a few or many times, or a class if the clone is expanded.

j_call	v_call	d_call	cdr3_length	clone_size	cdr3_nt	cdr3_aa
TRBJ1-6	TRBV19	TRBD1	16	.	TGTGCCAGTAGTATACCCTGGACAGGGCAAGATTCACCCCTCCACTTT	CASSIPWTGQDSPLHF
TRBJ2-4	TRBV19	TRBD2	18	few	TGTGCCAGTAGTATAGATGGGCTAGCGGGGGGATTGGGAAACATTCAGTACTTC	CASSIDGLAGGLGNIQYF
TRBJ2-7	TRBV3-1/TRBV3-2	.	15	.	TGTGCCAGCAGCCAAGGTGATACAGGCTACTACGAGCAGTACTTC	CASSQGDTGYYEQYF
TRBJ2-1	TRBV18	TRBD1	14	.	TGTGCCAGCTCATCCGGGACAGGATACAATGAGCAGTTCTTC	CASSSGTGYNEQFF
TRBJ2-5	TRBV3-1/TRBV3-2	TRBD2	15	.	TGTGCCAGCAGCCACCAGCCTGGGGGGGGAGAGACCCAGTACTTC	CASSHQPGGGETQYF
TRBJ1-4	TRBV6-5	.	14	.	TGTGCCAGCAGTTACTCGGCCCTGTCTGAAAAACTGTTTTTT	CASSYSALSEKLFF
TRBJ1-6	TRBV12-5	.	19	.	TGTGCTAGTGGTTTGGGGCTCTTAGGGGGAAGGTCCTATAATTCACCCCTCCACTTT	CASGLGLLGGRSYNSPLHF
TRBJ1-5	TRBV19	TRBD1	17	.	TGTGCCAGTAGTAATCCGGGACAGGGGAGAAGCAATCAGCCCCAGCATTTT	CASSNPGQGRSNQPQHF
TRBJ2-1	TRBV9	.	14	.	TGTGCCAGCACCCTGGGGGAGGCCTACAATGAGCAGTTCTTC	CASTLGEAYNEQFF
TRBJ1-4	TRBV19	.	16	.	TGTGCCAGTAGTATAGTGGGGCCTGCAACTAATGAAAAACTGTTTTTT	CASSIVGPATNEKLFF
TRBJ1-3	TRBV11-2	TRBD1	18	.	TGTGCCAGCAGCTTAGTCCTCCCCGGCCAGGGGGGAGGAAACACCATATATTTT	CASSLVLPGQGGGNTIYF
TRBJ1-2	TRBV28	.	11	once	TGTGCCCTCTACGAGGGTCATGGCTACACCTTC	CALYEGHGYTF
TRBJ2-7	TRBV19	TRBD1	14	.	TGTGCCAGTAGTCCGACAGGGGACTCCTACGAGCAGTACTTC	CASSPTGDSYEQYF
TRBJ2-1	TRBV5-1	TRBD2	15	.	TGCGCCAGCAGCTTGGTAGCGGGGGGGCGCAATGAGCAGTTCTTC	CASSLVAGGRNEQFF